These 24 T cell receptor beta chains came from one sample sequenced in a study of T cells in women clearing cervical HPV infection (dated by TCRdb to 2016 to 2019). Receptor amplification or capture employed the immunoSEQ multiplex PCR assay. TCRdb mirrors the immuneACCESS table, restricted to in-frame sequences. Some clones are absent from its copies; in checked studies, under half trace to an unresolved V gene, and the reason for the others is unknown. The sample table includes roughly 20,000 clones. 4% to 5.5% of the sample rests with the top ten. The source material was blood buffy coat. Every receptor here comes from a woman between 18 and 70 years old with a cervical HPV16 infection that either progressed to CIN3+ or cleared (not recorded which).

Concerning this clone itself: The read comes to an end 3 residues before the CDR3 does, leaving the germline J gene to fill in the end. This rearrangement joins TRBV5-1 to TRBJ2-2; the D is unclear. Germline V gene sequence: CDR1 SGHRS, CDR2 YFSETQ. The CDR3 runs 15 residues. The V end lost 0 bases, the J end lost 5 bases, and 11 bases lay between the germline ends. CDR3 bases read: TGCGCCAGCAGCTTGGATCAACTACTTACCGGGGAG. It translates to CASSLDQLLTGE. The entire CDR3 protein reads CASSLDQLLTGELFF.

Of note for this clone: The read is 3 residues too short to cover the CDR3 end, so that end is filled in from the germline J gene. The chain is built from TRBV10-3 and TRBJ1-6, with D perhaps matching TRBD1 (6 bases). The CDR3 is 13 amino acids. Per the germline V gene, CDR1 is ENHRY and CDR2 is SYGVKD. V gave up 8 bases and J gave up 5 bases, with 10 bases separating them. The CDR3 DNA, read in part, is TGTGCCATCGGGGGCGCCCATAATTCACCC. This encodes CAIGGAHNSP. The entire CDR3 protein reads CAIGGAHNSPLHF.

Concerning this clone: The observed sequence ends 3 residues before the CDR3 terminus, with the missing tail filled in from the germline J gene. The J gene is TRBJ1-2, the V gene TRBV7-9, with D unresolved. Germline V lookup: CDR1 SEHNR, CDR2 FQNEAQ (reference sequence). The CDR3 is 13 residues long. CDR3 sequence reads: CASSLEASNDYTF. CDR3 DNA, as far as it was read: TGTGCCAGCAGCTTAGAGGCTAGCAATGAC.

Turning to this clone: The observed sequence ends 3 residues before the CDR3 terminus, with the missing tail filled in from the germline J gene. V and J are TRBV4-2 and TRBJ2-1; 8 nucleotides agree with TRBD2. V dropped 4 bases and J dropped 5; count of bases not matched to a gene: 13. The CDR3 length is 17 residues. CDR1 and CDR2 (germline): LGHNA, YNFKEQ. CDR3 DNA (partial): TGTGCCAGCAGCCCGGGGGGGTGGGCGCGACTGAACAATGAG. Translation gives CASSPGGWARLNNE. The CDR3 in its entirety is CASSPGGWARLNNEQFF.

The sequenced part of the CDR3 DNA is TGTGCTAGTGGTTTGGTAACTAACTACGAG. Protein product: CASGLVTNYE. Given in full, the CDR3 is CASGLVTNYEQYF. V and J are TRBV12-5 and TRBJ2-7; D is ambiguous. The CDR3 is cut off 3 residues early in the read; its end comes from the germline J gene. The germline CDR1 and CDR2 sequences are LGHNT and FRNRAP. V was cut by 0 bases and J by 3 bases, with 6 bases left in between. The CDR3 is 13 residues long.

For this clone: The read terminates 3 residues ahead of where the CDR3 ends, so the germline J gene completes it. The rearrangement uses TRBV20-1 and TRBJ2-7; a weak D match, TRBD1 (5 bases). Germline assignment: CDR1 DFQATT and CDR2 SNEGSKA (reference sequence). The V gene lost 5 bases and the J gene lost 0 bases, with 11 bases spanning the gap. This CDR3 has 13 amino acids. CDR3 amino acids: CSAGRAVSYEQYF. CDR3 DNA (partial): TGCAGTGCTGGCAGGGCCGTCTCCTACGAG.

For this clone: The read stops 3 residues short of the end of the CDR3; the missing end is completed from the germline J gene. The V call is TRBV5-1, the J call TRBJ2-7; tentative D call: TRBD1 (5 bases). CDR1 is SGHRS and CDR2 is YFSETQ in the germline V gene. CDR3 length equals 14 residues. Trimming removed 0 bases from V and 2 bases from J, with 9 bases in between. The CDR3 bases that were read are TGCGCCAGCAGCTTGGATTCAGGGCCCTACGAG. This encodes CASSLDSGPYE. Given in full, the CDR3 is CASSLDSGPYEQYF.

Comment on this clone: Coverage ceases 3 residues before the CDR3 finishes, and the germline J gene fills in the end. The chain uses TRBV5-4 and TRBJ2-2, with 9 bases matching TRBD1. Germline V gene lookup returns CDR1 SGHNT and CDR2 YYREEE (reference sequence). The CDR3 contains 14 residues. V shed 7 bases, J shed 4 bases, and the junction held 5 bases outside the gene matches. The covered CDR3 bases are TGTGCCAGCGGAGAACAGGGGGCCACCGGGGAG. Translating it yields CASGEQGATGE. The whole CDR3 sequence is CASGEQGATGELFF.

The CDR3 region is CASSLVTSGRTDTQYF. CDR3 DNA (partial): TGTGCCAGTAGTCTTGTGACTAGCGGGAGAACAGATACG. The rearrangement joins TRBV19 to TRBJ2-3; 12 bases are a match to TRBD2. The read is 3 residues too short to cover the CDR3 end, so that end is filled in from the germline J gene. This CDR3 comprises 16 residues. Germline V gene sequence: CDR1 LNHDA, CDR2 SQIVND (reference sequence). After removal of 5 bases from V and 3 bases from J, the junction contained 6 bases not matched to a gene. Supplemented by reference TRBV19 and TRBJ2-3, the full variable domain reads DGGITQSPKYLFRKEGQNVTLSCEQNLNHDAMYWYRQDPGQGLRLIYYSQIVNDFQKGDIAEGYSVSREKKESFPLTVTSAQKNPTAFYLCASSLVTSGRTDTQYFGPGTRLTVL.

Details on this clone: The read ends 3 residues early relative to the CDR3; the germline J gene fills the gap. V is TRBV5-1 and J is TRBJ1-2; D not certain. With 5 bases removed from V and 1 base from J, the gap between germline ends came to 9 bases. This CDR3 spans 13 amino acids. Germline V CDR1 and CDR2: SGHRS, YFSETQ. The CDR3 spells CASRLDYNYGYTF. Partial CDR3 DNA: TGCGCCAGCAGGTTAGACTATAACTATGGC.

With regard to this clone: Sequence at one end of the junction differs from germline and may be a read error. The CDR3 goes on 3 residues after the read ends, and that part is filled in from the germline J gene. The chain carries TRBV5-1 and TRBJ2-2, with TRBD2 identical over 8 bases. The CDR3 length is 13 residues. Germline CDR1 is SGHRS and CDR2 is YFSETQ. The CDR3 DNA, read in part, is TGCGCCAGCAACTCCGGGGGGGCCGGAGAG. It codes for CASNSGGAGE. Given in full, the CDR3 is CASNSGGAGELFF.

On this clone itself: Read coverage stops 3 residues before the CDR3 terminus; the germline J gene supplies the remainder. The genes are TRBV5-1 and TRBJ1-1; 11 bases are a match to TRBD1. Germline lookup yields CDR1 SGHRS and CDR2 YFSETQ. The junction had 6 bases not matched to a gene; V was cut back by 2 bases and J by 6 bases. The CDR3 has 15 residues. The CDR3 DNA, read in part, is TGCGCCAGCAGCTTCGGACAGGGGGCGAGGGCTGAA. Residues: CASSFGQGARAE. The full CDR3 protein reads CASSFGQGARAEAFF.

As to this clone: The read halts 3 residues ahead of the CDR3 end, with the missing end drawn from the germline J gene. The chain joins TRBV7-9 to TRBJ2-7, with D possibly being TRBD2 (5 bases). The CDR3 is 13 amino acids. Germline V lookup: CDR1 SEHNR, CDR2 FQNEAQ (reference sequence). Trimming removed 9 bases at V and 2 bases at J, with 14 bases between. The sequenced part of the CDR3 DNA is TGTGCCAGTACGCGGGCGGAACCCTACGAG. Its translation is CASTRAEPYE. The CDR3, in full, reads CASTRAEPYEQYF.

Note on this clone: The read terminates 3 residues ahead of where the CDR3 ends, so the germline J gene completes it. The V and J genes are TRBV2 and TRBJ2-5; 15 bases match TRBD2. The V and J ends lost 3 bases and 2 bases, in that order; junction bases with no gene match: 10. This CDR3 comprises 19 residues. CDR1 is SNHLY and CDR2 is FYNNEI in the germline V gene. Partial CDR3 DNA: TGTGCCAGCAGTGAGCCCCGGACTAGCGGGGGGGTATTACAAGAGACC. Protein: CASSEPRTSGGVLQET. The complete CDR3 reads CASSEPRTSGGVLQETQYF.

Concerning this clone: The read terminates 3 residues ahead of where the CDR3 ends, so the germline J gene completes it. V usage is TRBV10-1 and J usage is TRBJ1-1, with D maybe TRBD1 (6 bases). CDR1 WNHNN and CDR2 SYGVQD come from the germline V gene (reference sequence). The V and J ends lost 7 bases and 5 bases respectively, with 8 bases between them. The CDR3 consists of 11 residues. Partial CDR3 DNA: TGCGCCAGCACTCAGGGGACTGAA. Translation gives CASTQGTE. The whole CDR3 region reads CASTQGTEAFF.

On this clone itself: The read finishes 3 residues shy of the CDR3 end, and the germline J gene is used to complete it. The rearrangement uses TRBV18 and TRBJ1-5, with D possibly TRBD1 on 5 matching bases. V dropped 3 bases and J dropped 3 bases, with 6 bases sitting between them. Per germline, CDR1 KGHSH and CDR2 LQKENI. The length of the CDR3 is 13 residues. CDR3 residues: CASSPDINQPQHF. CDR3 DNA (partial): TGTGCCAGCTCACCGGACATCAATCAGCCC. Complete variable domain (other parts from reference TRBV18 and TRBJ1-5): NAGVMQNPRHLVRRRGQEARLRCSPMKGHSHVYWYRQLPEEGLKFMVYLQKENIIDESGMPKERFSAEFPKEGPSILRIQQVVRGDSAAYFCASSPDINQPQHFGDGTRLSIL.

As regards this clone: The read falls 3 residues short of the CDR3 end, and the missing part is taken from the germline J gene. This chain links TRBV19 with TRBJ2-1; possibly TRBD1 for D (5 bases). Per germline, CDR1 LNHDA and CDR2 SQIVND (reference sequence). Between the trimmed V and J ends, which lost 7 bases and 7 bases, there was a span of 20 bases. The CDR3 is 15 amino acids. Incomplete CDR3 DNA: TGTGCCAGTATAGGTAGGGCAGGGTCTTTGAATGAG. It yields the protein CASIGRAGSLNE. The entire CDR3 protein reads CASIGRAGSLNEQFF.

With respect to this clone: The read ends 3 residues early relative to the CDR3; the germline J gene fills the gap. The V gene is TRBV29-1, the J gene TRBJ2-2, with 7 nucleotides matching TRBD1. This CDR3 is 14 amino acids long. The junction had 7 bases not matched to a gene; V was cut back by 6 bases and J by 3 bases. The germline CDR1 and CDR2 sequences are SQVTM and ANQGSEA. CDR3 region: CSVTGAPDTGELFF. CDR3 DNA (partial): TGCAGCGTAACAGGGGCGCCCGACACCGGGGAG.

Regarding this clone: Read coverage stops 3 residues before the CDR3 terminus; the germline J gene supplies the remainder. This rearrangement joins TRBV23-1 to TRBJ2-7, with 8 bases that match TRBD2. TRBV23-1 has ORF status, its function being uncertain. This CDR3 is built from 13 residues. V was clipped by 6 bases and J by 4 bases; unmatched bases: 5. CDR3 region: CASRGTRVYEQYF. The CDR3 bases that were read are TGCGCCAGCAGGGGGACTAGGGTTTACGAG.

CDR3 residues: CATRIREQETQYF. The part of the CDR3 DNA that was read is TGTGCCACCCGCATCAGGGAGCAAGAGACC. The V and J genes are TRBV19 and TRBJ2-5, with D perhaps TRBD1 or TRBD2 (5 bases each). Sequencing ends 3 residues short of the CDR3 end; the germline J gene provides the rest. The germline V and J ends were trimmed by 10 bases and 2 bases, with 14 bases remaining between them. The CDR3 spans 13 residues. The V gene's germline CDR1 is LNHDA and CDR2 SQIVND (reference sequence).

On this clone: The missing CDR3 end, 3 residues past where the read stops, is filled in from the germline J gene. The chain uses TRBV7-9 and TRBJ2-2; 8 bases are shared with TRBD1. V gave up 5 bases and J gave up 6 bases; unmatched junction bases: 2. The CDR3 runs to 13 residues. CDR1 and CDR2 (germline): SEHNR, FQNEAQ (reference sequence). The sequenced CDR3 bases are TGTGCCAGCAGCCGGACAGGGCCCGGGGAG. This sequence encodes CASSRTGPGE. From start to end, the CDR3 is CASSRTGPGELFF.

Regarding this clone: The read terminates 3 residues before the CDR3 end, so the remaining end is supplied by the germline J gene. The J gene is TRBJ2-1, the V gene TRBV20-1, with D possibly matching TRBD2 (5 bases). The germline V gene encodes CDR1 DFQATT and CDR2 SNEGSKA (reference sequence). Trimming cost V 3 bases and J 7 bases, with 10 bases left between them. This CDR3 comprises 12 residues. CDR3 amino acids: CSARILGNEQFF. The CDR3 bases that were read are TGCAGTGCTAGGATACTAGGGAATGAG.

A remark on this clone: The read comes to an end 3 residues before the CDR3 does, leaving the germline J gene to fill in the end. V and J are TRBV7-7 and TRBJ2-2; D uncertain. From germline, CDR1 is SSHAT and CDR2 FNYEAQ (reference sequence). This CDR3 has 15 residues. CDR3 DNA, as far as it was read: TGTGCCAGCAGCTTACTCAGACCAACTAATGAAAAG. Residues: CASSLLRPTNEK. The full CDR3 protein reads CASSLLRPTNEKLFF.

As regards this clone: The read ends 3 residues shy of where the CDR3 ends; the end is completed using the germline J gene. The rearrangement joins TRBV30 to TRBJ2-7; maybe TRBD1 (6 bases). V was cut by 1 base and J by 2 bases, with 12 bases left in between. This CDR3 contains 14 residues. CDR1 GTSNPN and CDR2 SVGIG come from the germline V gene (reference sequence). This chain's CDR3 is CAWSEFDRPYEQYF. The covered CDR3 bases are TGTGCCTGGAGTGAGTTCGACAGGCCCTACGAG.